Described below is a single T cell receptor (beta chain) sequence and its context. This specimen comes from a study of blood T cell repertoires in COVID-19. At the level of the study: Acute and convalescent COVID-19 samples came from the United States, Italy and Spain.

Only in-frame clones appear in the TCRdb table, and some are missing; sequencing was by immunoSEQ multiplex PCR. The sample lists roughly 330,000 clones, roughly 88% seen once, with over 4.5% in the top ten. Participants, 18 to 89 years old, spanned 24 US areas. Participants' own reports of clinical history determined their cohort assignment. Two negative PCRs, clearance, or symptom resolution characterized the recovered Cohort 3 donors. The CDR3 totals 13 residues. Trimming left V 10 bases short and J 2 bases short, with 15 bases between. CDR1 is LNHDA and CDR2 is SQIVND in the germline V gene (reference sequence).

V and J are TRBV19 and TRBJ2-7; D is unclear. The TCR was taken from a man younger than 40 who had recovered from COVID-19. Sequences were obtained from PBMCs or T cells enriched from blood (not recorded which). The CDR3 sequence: CATSVFPTYEQYF. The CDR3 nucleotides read TGTGCCACCTCGGTATTTCCAACCTACGAGCAGTACTTC.